These 25 T cell receptor beta chains originate from one sample sequenced in a study of T cells in localized non-small cell lung cancer. Libraries were prepared by immunoSEQ multiplex PCR; TCRdb keeps only in-frame clonotypes and omits some of them. The sample consists of under 5,500 clones, approximately 33% of them appearing once. The sample in question was lung tumor tissue, obtained before any cancer treatment. Receptors were obtained from a female donor over 55 with stage I lung adenocarcinoma.

This CDR3 reads CASSPEGGRTKSSYEQYF. The CDR3 DNA reads as TGTGCCAGCTCACCGGAGGGCGGGAGAACCAAAAGCTCCTACGAGCAGTACTTC. This chain uses TRBV18 with TRBJ2-7, with TRBD2 matching over 7 bases. This CDR3 comprises 18 residues. Germline CDR1 and CDR2: KGHSH and LQKENI. The ends lost 3 bases at V and 0 bases at J; junction bases unmatched: 14.

This clone is labeled medium-sized. The V call is TRBV11-3, the J call TRBJ1-6, with D possibly TRBD1 on 5 matching bases. V lost 5 bases, J lost 8 bases, and 13 bases lay in between. CDR1 and CDR2 (germline): SGHNT, YENEEA. This CDR3 contains 14 residues. The CDR3 loop is CASSPREGHSPLHF. The CDR3 coding sequence is TGTGCCAGCAGCCCCCGGGAGGGGCATTCACCCCTCCACTTT.

A few counts support this clone. This rearrangement joins TRBV6-8 to TRBJ1-1; D is unclear. The CDR3 is 15 residues long. Deletions cut 6 bases from V and 4 bases from J, with 18 bases between. Germline V gives CDR1 MNHGY, CDR2 SAAAGT. CDR3 protein: CASRRDFEKATEAFF. CDR3 DNA sequence: TGTGCCAGCAGGCGGGATTTCGAAAAGGCCACTGAAGCTTTCTTT.

V is TRBV5-1 and J is TRBJ2-7, with TRBD2 matching 14 bases. J gave up 1 base and V 4 bases, and 10 bases lay outside the gene matches. This CDR3 has 18 residues. The germline V gene encodes CDR1 SGHRS and CDR2 YFSETQ. The CDR3 nucleotides read TGCGCCAGCAGCGGGGGACTAGCGGGGGCTGGATCATCCTACGAGCAGTACTTC. Encoded protein: CASSGGLAGAGSSYEQYF.

The gene calls are TRBV12-5 and TRBJ1-1, with a weak D call TRBD1 (5 bases). CDR1 is LGHNT, CDR2 FRNRAP, per germline. The CDR3 length is 13 residues. V was clipped by 2 bases and J by 7 bases, with 11 bases between them. The CDR3 is CASGLSLTGEAFF. The CDR3 DNA sequence: TGTGCTAGTGGTTTGTCCCTAACAGGTGAAGCTTTCTTT. The variable domain in full, completed from reference TRBV12-5 and TRBJ1-1, reads DARVTQTPRHKVTEMGQEVTMRCQPILGHNTVFWYRQTMMQGLELLAYFRNRAPLDDSGMPKDRFSAEMPDATLATLKIQPSEPRDSAVYFCASGLSLTGEAFFGQGTRLTVV.

The rearrangement joins TRBV19 to TRBJ1-1; D possibly corresponds to TRBD1 (5 bases). Trimming took off 10 bases at V and 1 base at J, with 7 bases between the two ends. This CDR3 region has 11 residues. Germline V lookup: CDR1 LNHDA, CDR2 SQIVND (reference sequence). CDR3 protein: CATGQNTEAFF. The CDR3 bases are TGTGCCACCGGACAGAACACTGAAGCTTTCTTT. Looking up the rest from reference TRBV19 and TRBJ1-1 gives the full variable domain: DGGITQSPKYLFRKEGQNVTLSCEQNLNHDAMYWYRQDPGQGLRLIYYSQIVNDFQKGDIAEGYSVSREKKESFPLTVTSAQKNPTAFYLCATGQNTEAFFGQGTRLTVV.

V and J are TRBV11-3 and TRBJ1-2, with 9 bases matching TRBD1. Germline CDR1 and CDR2: SGHNT and YENEEA. The CDR3 is 15 residues long. Trimming at V came to 4 bases and at J to 3 bases, leaving 6 bases not matched to a gene. The CDR3 nucleotides read TGTGCCAGCAGCTCTAGGACAGGGGCGGACTATGGCTACACCTTC. As protein: CASSSRTGADYGYTF. Full variable domain (missing parts from reference TRBV11-3 and TRBJ1-2): EAGVVQSPRYKIIEKKQPVAFWCNPISGHNTLYWYLQNLGQGPELLIRYENEEAVDDSQLPKDRFSAERLKGVDSTLKIQPAELGDSAVYLCASSSRTGADYGYTFGSGTRLTVV.

This clone was found a few times. The gene calls are TRBV11-3 and TRBJ1-4; D possibly corresponds to TRBD1 (5 bases). This CDR3 region has 16 residues. With 5 bases removed from V and 7 bases from J, the gap between germline ends came to 20 bases. Germline-derived CDR1 and CDR2 are SGHNT and YENEEA. DNA of the CDR3: TGTGCCAGCAGCCTTTCGGGGGGGAAAAATGGTGAAAAACTGTTTTTT. Its protein is CASSLSGGKNGEKLFF.

This clone was counted between two and nine times. The chain couples TRBV12-5 to TRBJ1-2; the match to TRBD1 covers 8 bases. Trimming cost V 6 bases and J 6 bases; bases outside gene matches: 15. The CDR3 consists of 16 residues. Germline CDR1 LGHNT, CDR2 FRNRAP. CDR3 bases: TGTGCTAGTGGCCAAACCGCAGGGGGCTTTTACGATGGCTACACCTTC. Translated, it gives CASGQTAGGFYDGYTF.

This chain joins TRBV11-3 and TRBJ2-5; TRBD2 might be the D (6 bases). Between the trimmed V and J ends, which lost 5 bases and 1 base, there was a span of 11 bases. The CDR3 consists of 14 residues. The germline gives CDR1 SGHNT, CDR2 YENEEA. The CDR3 loop reads CASSPPGAQETQYF. CDR3 nucleotide sequence: TGTGCCAGCAGCCCGCCGGGAGCCCAAGAGACCCAGTACTTC. Supplemented by reference TRBV11-3 and TRBJ2-5, the full variable domain reads EAGVVQSPRYKIIEKKQPVAFWCNPISGHNTLYWYLQNLGQGPELLIRYENEEAVDDSQLPKDRFSAERLKGVDSTLKIQPAELGDSAVYLCASSPPGAQETQYFGPGTRLLVL.

In its sample, this clone was seen once. The chain is built from TRBV19 and TRBJ2-1, with D maybe TRBD1 (5 bases). Germline V gene lookup returns CDR1 LNHDA and CDR2 SQIVND (reference sequence). The CDR3 is 14 amino acids. Trimming took 6 bases from V and 2 from J, leaving 11 bases between them. CDR3 residues: CASRQGTTYNEQFF. CDR3 DNA: TGTGCCAGTAGGCAGGGAACTACCTACAATGAGCAGTTCTTC.

The V and J genes are TRBV29-1 and TRBJ1-2; 8 positions match TRBD1. J gave up 8 bases and V 3 bases, and 8 bases lay outside the gene matches. Looked up from germline, CDR1 is SQVTM and CDR2 is ANQGSEA. The CDR3 runs 13 residues. The CDR3 DNA follows: TGCAGCGTTGAGGCCCAGGGGGCGGGGGGCTACACCTTC. Encoded protein: CSVEAQGAGGYTF.

V and J are TRBV19 and TRBJ1-5; D not certain. There are 14 residues in the CDR3. The V end lost 6 bases, the J end lost 0 bases, and 9 bases lay between the germline ends. CDR1 is LNHDA, CDR2 SQIVND, per germline (reference sequence). The CDR3 spells CASREVNSNQPQHF. The DNA of the CDR3 is TGTGCCAGTAGGGAGGTAAATAGCAATCAGCCCCAGCATTTT.

This chain connects TRBV5-1 to TRBJ1-3; D is ambiguous. The V end was cut by 0 bases, the J end by 8 bases, with 12 bases between. CDR1 and CDR2 from the germline V gene are SGHRS and YFSETQ. The CDR3 loop spans 14 amino acids. CDR3 in amino acids: CASSLEGSADTIYF. CDR3 nucleotide sequence: TGCGCCAGCAGCTTGGAAGGCTCCGCGGACACCATATATTTT.

The J gene is TRBJ2-7, the V gene TRBV10-3, with D perhaps TRBD2 (6 bases). V lost 10 bases to trimming and J lost 0 bases, with 19 bases between them. The CDR3 totals 15 residues. CDR1 and CDR2 (germline): ENHRY, SYGVKD. CDR3 region: CASGDGWGSSYEQYF. CDR3 sequence (DNA): TGTGCCAGCGGGGATGGTTGGGGAAGCTCCTACGAGCAGTACTTC.

The chain couples TRBV28 to TRBJ1-2; tentatively, D is TRBD1 (5 bases). V dropped 3 bases and J dropped 2 bases, with 13 bases sitting between them. Germline CDR1 is MDHEN and CDR2 is SYDVKM. The CDR3 is 15 amino acids. The DNA of the CDR3 is TGTGCCAGCAGTTTCCGGGGGGGTCTAAACTATGGCTACACCTTC. This sequence encodes CASSFRGGLNYGYTF.

The chain links TRBV6-8 to TRBJ1-1; no firm D call. The V end lost 11 bases, the J end lost 5 bases, and 18 bases lay between the germline ends. There are 13 residues in the CDR3. Germline lookup yields CDR1 MNHGY and CDR2 SAAAGT. CDR3 sequence reads: CAAAVPGGTEAFF. CDR3 nucleotide sequence: TGTGCCGCCGCGGTGCCGGGAGGGACTGAAGCTTTCTTT.

This clone was recorded a few times. This chain connects TRBV19 to TRBJ2-7, with 7 bases lining up with TRBD1. Per germline, CDR1 LNHDA and CDR2 SQIVND (reference sequence). J gave up 3 bases and V 6 bases, and 2 bases lay outside the gene matches. The CDR3 length is 12 residues. CDR3 protein: CASRGQRYEQYF. The CDR3, as DNA: TGTGCCAGTAGGGGACAGCGCTACGAGCAGTACTTC.

This clone occurred a few times. This rearrangement joins TRBV6-1 to TRBJ1-1; D remains ambiguous. Trimming shortened V by 1 base and J by 1 base, and 13 bases separated the two germline ends. Germline loops: CDR1 MNHNS, CDR2 SASEGT. The CDR3 length is 16 residues. CDR3 in DNA: TGTGCCAGCAGTGAAGGTTGGGAACTCAAGAACACTGAAGCTTTCTTT. It is translated as CASSEGWELKNTEAFF.

This clone came up a few times. The V and J genes are TRBV6-8 and TRBJ2-1; perhaps TRBD2 as D (5 bases). CDR1 and CDR2 (germline): MNHGY, SAAAGT. Trimming took off 6 bases at V and 13 bases at J, with 16 bases between the two ends. CDR3 size: 12 residues. CDR3 DNA: TGTGCCAGCAGGAACGGGGAAGCACACCAGTTCTTC. Translated, it gives CASRNGEAHQFF.

This clone has only one observation. This chain connects TRBV30 to TRBJ1-1; no firm D call. Trimming took 4 bases from V and 1 from J, leaving 10 bases between them. Germline CDR1 is GTSNPN and CDR2 is SVGIG (reference sequence). CDR3 length equals 13 residues. For the CDR3, the DNA is TGTGCCTGGACCGAACCGTGGAACACTGAAGCTTTCTTT. Amino acids: CAWTEPWNTEAFF.

The rearrangement links TRBV18 to TRBJ1-4, with 9 bases aligning to TRBD1. The V and J ends lost 6 bases and 3 bases, in that order; junction bases with no gene match: 8. The CDR3 loop spans 16 amino acids. Germline V gives CDR1 KGHSH, CDR2 LQKENI. Here the CDR3 DNA reads TGTGCCAGCTCTCTTGGGACAGGGAAACCTAATGAAAAACTGTTTTTT. It codes for CASSLGTGKPNEKLFF. Supplemented by reference TRBV18 and TRBJ1-4, the full variable domain reads NAGVMQNPRHLVRRRGQEARLRCSPMKGHSHVYWYRQLPEEGLKFMVYLQKENIIDESGMPKERFSAEFPKEGPSILRIQQVVRGDSAAYFCASSLGTGKPNEKLFFGSGTQLSVL.

J is TRBJ1-2 and V is TRBV19, with D possibly TRBD1 on 6 matching bases. The length of the CDR3 is 14 residues. CDR1 is LNHDA, CDR2 SQIVND, per germline (reference sequence). V was pared by 4 bases and J by 2 bases, with 11 bases between. The CDR3 sequence is CASSTPQGNYGYTF. In DNA, the CDR3 is TGTGCCAGTAGTACACCACAGGGAAACTATGGCTACACCTTC.

This clone was seen only a few times. The rearrangement links TRBV11-3 to TRBJ1-6; no reliable D call. This CDR3 is 14 amino acids long. Per the germline V gene, CDR1 is SGHNT and CDR2 is YENEEA. Deletions cut 2 bases from V and 7 bases from J, with 9 bases between. CDR3 sequence (DNA): TGTGCCAGCAGCTTACAAGGGAGGAATTCACCCCTCCACTTT. Translation gives CASSLQGRNSPLHF.

The chain uses TRBV19 and TRBJ1-2; perhaps TRBD1 as D (6 bases). CDR3 length: 18 amino acids. Trimming stripped 0 bases from V and 2 bases from J, with 19 bases between. Germline-derived CDR1 and CDR2 are LNHDA and SQIVND (reference sequence). The CDR3 DNA follows: TGTGCCAGTAGTATAGATCTATGGGCGAGACAGGAAAACTATGGCTACACCTTC. Translating it yields CASSIDLWARQENYGYTF.